Following are 6 T cell receptor beta chains from one sample sequenced in a study of cytotoxic CD8 clonotypes in ibrutinib-treated CLL. TCRdb's copy holds only in-frame clones and misses some; the assay was immunoSEQ multiplex PCR. Of around 60,000 clones detected, more than 70% appear once; the ten largest clones hold 43%. Sequenced here: PBMCs, sampled after 12 months of ibrutinib treatment. These TCRs come from a human donor with chronic lymphocytic leukemia.

V gene TRBV2 combines with J gene TRBJ2-2; D might be TRBD1 (5 bases). Germline CDR1 reads SNHLY; CDR2 reads FYNNEI. V was pared by 4 bases and J by 3 bases, with 6 bases between. The CDR3 extends over 13 amino acids. The CDR3 coding sequence is TGTGCCAGCAGTGGACAGTACACCGGGGAGCTGTTTTTT. Its protein is CASSGQYTGELFF. Variable domain in full (rest from reference TRBV2 and TRBJ2-2): EPEVTQTPSHQVTQMGQEVILRCVPISNHLYFYWYRQILGQKVEFLVSFYNNEISEKSEIFDDQFSVERPDGSNFTLKIRSTKLEDSAMYFCASSGQYTGELFFGEGSRLTVL.

This clone was seen just once. The gene calls are TRBV5-4 and TRBJ2-5; 9 bases line up with TRBD2. V was clipped by 0 bases and J by 5 bases; unmatched bases: 11. Germline V CDR1 and CDR2: SGHNT, YYREEE (reference sequence). The CDR3 sequence is 17 residues long. DNA of the CDR3: TGTGCCAGCAGCTTGGGGGCGGCAGCGGGAGGACACGAGACCCAGTACTTC. Its translation: CASSLGAAAGGHETQYF.

The gene calls are TRBV7-7 and TRBJ2-2, with 9 bases identical to TRBD1. Trimming removed 4 bases from V and 1 base from J; junction bases left unmatched: 4. This CDR3 comprises 16 residues. Germline CDR1 is SSHAT and CDR2 is FNYEAQ (reference sequence). CDR3 region: CASSSPGQGNTGELFF. The CDR3 region has the DNA TGTGCCAGCAGCTCACCGGGACAGGGGAACACCGGGGAGCTGTTTTTT. Full variable domain (missing parts from reference TRBV7-7 and TRBJ2-2): GAGVSQSPRYKVTKRGQDVTLRCDPISSHATLYWYQQALGQGPEFLTYFNYEAQPDKSGLPSDRFSAERPEGSISTLTIQRTEQRDSAMYRCASSSPGQGNTGELFFGEGSRLTVL.

The chain joins TRBV11-2 to TRBJ2-1, with D uncertain. V gave up 5 bases and J gave up 2 bases, with 1 base separating them. The CDR3 totals 11 residues. Per the germline V gene, CDR1 is SGHAT and CDR2 is FQNNGV. CDR3: CASSPYNEQFF. The CDR3 DNA is TGTGCCAGCAGCCCCTACAATGAGCAGTTCTTC.

The genes are TRBV30 and TRBJ2-7; maybe TRBD2 (5 bases). CDR1 GTSNPN and CDR2 SVGIG come from the germline V gene (reference sequence). The V end lost 4 bases, the J end lost 7 bases, and 14 bases lay between the germline ends. The CDR3 sequence is 12 residues long. Here the CDR3 DNA reads TGTGCCTGGACTGAAAGCGGCGGAGAGCAGTACTTC. Its translation is CAWTESGGEQYF.

The chain links TRBV2 to TRBJ2-2, with 7 bases matching TRBD1. The CDR3 covers 16 residues. Germline values: CDR1 SNHLY, CDR2 FYNNEI. The trim removed 1 base at V and 1 base at J, leaving 3 bases unmatched. For the CDR3, the DNA is TGTGCCAGCAGTGAAGTTCCAGGGGGGAACACCGGGGAGCTGTTTTTT. Its translation: CASSEVPGGNTGELFF.